Shown below are 10 T cell receptor beta chains from a single sample sequenced in a study of shared clonotypes between healthy human individuals. Naive CD8 isolation took CD45RO-negative cells positively selected for CCR7 and excluded terminally differentiated effector memory CD45RA+ cells. The method was immunoSEQ multiplex PCR; TCRdb's version includes in-frame clones alone and lacks a portion of them. The sample has approximately 810,000 clones; roughly 92% are singletons. The sample consisted of naive CD8+ T cells sorted from blood. Receptors originate from a man in his thirties or forties in good health.

V gene TRBV28 combines with J gene TRBJ2-4; D not resolved. Germline V lookup: CDR1 MDHEN, CDR2 SYDVKM. This CDR3 comprises 16 residues. Trimming stripped 4 bases from V and 7 bases from J, with 20 bases between. The CDR3 protein is CASSYLNSATENIQYF. DNA for the CDR3: TGTGCCAGCAGTTACCTTAACAGTGCCACGGAGAACATTCAGTACTTC.

This clone was seen just once. The V call is TRBV11-2, the J call TRBJ2-7; the D gene is possibly TRBD2 (5 bases). V gave up 9 bases and J gave up 5 bases, with 17 bases separating them. The CDR3 totals 13 residues. Germline V gene data show CDR1 as SGHAT and CDR2 as FQNNGV. In DNA, the CDR3 is TGTGCCAGTCGCGGGCCCCCAGGCCACGAGCAGTACTTC. This sequence encodes CASRGPPGHEQYF.

Here the CDR3 reads CATTPSRTSGTRDTQYF. The CDR3 coding sequence is TGTGCCACAACGCCTTCTCGGACTAGCGGGACTAGAGATACGCAGTATTTT. The chain links TRBV2 to TRBJ2-3; 12 bases line up with TRBD2. With 10 bases clipped from V and 5 bases from J, the junction kept 16 bases outside the gene matches. CDR1 and CDR2 from the germline V gene are SNHLY and FYNNEI. This CDR3 region has 17 residues.

The CDR3 nucleotides read TGTGCCAGTAGTATCGGTCCGGGACAGGGGGGGACAGTGAACACTGAAGCTTTCTTT. It codes for CASSIGPGQGGTVNTEAFF. The genes are TRBV19 and TRBJ1-1; 11 nucleotides agree with TRBD1. Germline CDR1 reads LNHDA; CDR2 reads SQIVND (reference sequence). The CDR3 extends over 19 amino acids. Trimming removed 3 bases from V and 0 bases from J; junction bases left unmatched: 12.

The rearrangement links TRBV27 to TRBJ2-1, with D perhaps TRBD1 (5 bases). Per germline, CDR1 MNHEY and CDR2 SMNVEV (reference sequence). Trimming took 2 bases from V and 5 from J, leaving 16 bases between them. The CDR3 length is 16 residues. The CDR3 DNA reads as TGTGCCAGCAGTTTAGGTCTGGGGCGAACAAACAATGAGCAGTTCTTC. It encodes CASSLGLGRTNNEQFF.

CDR3: CASSLDRYPGSYNEQFF. The DNA for the CDR3 is TGTGCCAGCAGCTTAGACAGGTACCCGGGCTCCTACAATGAGCAGTTCTTC. This chain joins TRBV11-3 and TRBJ2-1; no clear D. Germline V gene sequence: CDR1 SGHNT, CDR2 YENEEA. V was pared by 0 bases and J by 0 bases, with 12 bases between. This CDR3 has 17 residues.

The chain carries TRBV7-7 and TRBJ2-1; D not certain. CDR1 is SSHAT and CDR2 is FNYEAQ in the germline V gene (reference sequence). The CDR3 spans 14 residues. V dropped 0 bases and J dropped 7 bases, with 10 bases sitting between them. The CDR3 region is CASSLAGWGNEQFF. CDR3 bases: TGTGCCAGCAGCTTAGCGGGTTGGGGAAATGAGCAGTTCTTC.

The CDR3 spells CASSLPNTEAFF. In nucleotides, the CDR3 is TGTGCCAGCAGTTTGCCGAACACTGAAGCTTTCTTT. The chain links TRBV28 to TRBJ1-1; D is uncertain. The CDR3 has 12 residues. From germline, CDR1 is MDHEN and CDR2 SYDVKM. The germline V and J ends were trimmed by 3 bases and 1 base, with 3 bases remaining between them.

This chain joins TRBV9 and TRBJ2-1, with TRBD2 identical over 10 bases. The germline V gene encodes CDR1 SGDLS and CDR2 YYNGEE. This CDR3 has 15 residues. V dropped 0 bases and J dropped 8; count of bases not matched to a gene: 5. CDR3 nucleotide sequence: TGTGCCAGCAGCGTAGACCAGCGGGAGGGACATGAGCAGTTCTTC. It translates to CASSVDQREGHEQFF.

This sequence joins TRBV29-1 and TRBJ2-4; unclear D gene. Germline CDR1 and CDR2: SQVTM and ANQGSEA. The CDR3 spans 12 residues. The V gene lost 7 bases and the J gene lost 4 bases, with 11 bases spanning the gap. CDR3 in amino acids: CSGLATKNIQYF. DNA for the CDR3: TGCAGCGGACTTGCCACGAAAAACATTCAGTACTTC. The variable domain in full, completed from reference TRBV29-1 and TRBJ2-4, reads SAVISQKPSRDICQRGTSLTIQCQVDSQVTMMFWYRQQPGQSLTLIATANQGSEATYESGFVIDKFPISRPNLTFSTLTVSNMSPEDSSIYLCSGLATKNIQYFGAGTRLSVL.